The T cell receptor beta chain described here comes from a study of T cell responses to AZD1222 COVID-19 vaccine. As for the study in general: Both about-4-week and about-12-week second-dose recipients were combined.

This CDR3 spans 13 amino acids. J was trimmed by 8 bases and V by 5 bases; bases with no gene match: 6. Germline CDR1 SGHRS, CDR2 YFSETQ. Regarding the study as a whole: The CD4 TCRs associated with vaccination extended across spike and predominated at 160-218 and 743-854. Donors were largely white British and mainly female; clonal diversity was possibly underestimated. Two AZD1222 administrations were followed by greater Spike-specific TCR breadth and depth.

Comments on this clone: Its antigen is unidentified.

TCRdb keeps only in-frame clones here, not all; method: immunoSEQ multiplex PCR. This table holds approximately 130,000 clones, approximately 91% found once. This TCR was sampled from an adult in good health. The V gene is TRBV5-1, the J gene TRBJ2-4; TRBD1 matches at 8 bases. The material sequenced was peripheral blood, taken on day 0 of AZD1222 vaccination. CDR3 protein: CASSSGGRDIQYF. As DNA, the CDR3 is TGCGCCAGCAGTTCAGGGGGCAGGGACATTCAGTACTTC. Filled out from reference TRBV5-1 and TRBJ2-4, the complete variable domain reads KAGVTQTPRYLIKTRGQQVTLSCSPISGHRSVSWYQQTPGQGLQFLFEYFSETQRNKGNFPGRFSGRQFSNSRSEMNVSTLELGDSALYLCASSSGGRDIQYFGAGTRLSVL.